Each of the 30 T cell receptor beta chains below was sequenced from the same sample in a study of cytomegalovirus exposure and HLA in healthy donors. Primers for the PCR totalled 60 Vbeta and 13 Jbeta. Clones were sequenced by immunoSEQ multiplex PCR, and TCRdb holds only the in-frame ones, with some missing. The data hold about 110,000 clones, with approximately 66% observed a single time. Material for sequencing was PBMCs. The receptors stem from a man between 35 and 55 years old in good health and CMV-seropositive.

The chain employs TRBV9 and TRBJ2-7; possibly TRBD2 for D (5 bases). Germline-derived CDR1 and CDR2 are SGDLS and YYNGEE. V lost 3 bases and J 0 bases, leaving 19 bases between the germline ends. CDR3 size: 17 residues. The CDR3 loop reads CASSDEGVRSNSYEQYF. The CDR3 nucleotides are TGTGCCAGCAGCGACGAGGGTGTCAGGTCCAACTCCTACGAGCAGTACTTC.

The table lists this clone with a count of one. This chain connects TRBV4-3 to TRBJ1-2; 8 positions agree with TRBD1. The CDR3 is 15 amino acids. V dropped 2 bases and J dropped 2; count of bases not matched to a gene: 4. The germline gives CDR1 LGHNA, CDR2 YSLEER. This CDR3 is CASSQNQGANYGYTF. CDR3 coding DNA: TGCGCCAGCAGCCAAAACCAGGGGGCCAACTATGGCTACACCTTC.

The chain joins TRBV19 to TRBJ2-1, with TRBD2 matching over 12 bases. CDR3 length: 15 residues. Germline V CDR1 and CDR2: LNHDA, SQIVND (reference sequence). Trimming at V came to 6 bases and at J to 2 bases, leaving 2 bases not matched to a gene. In DNA, the CDR3 is TGTGCCAGTAGCGGACTAGCGGGGACCTACAATGAGCAGTTCTTC. This encodes CASSGLAGTYNEQFF.

CDR3 in amino acids: CASSQDLWVPTSGGNEQFF. The CDR3, as DNA: TGCGCCAGCAGCCAAGATCTTTGGGTTCCCACTAGCGGGGGCAATGAGCAGTTCTTC. The chain recombines TRBV4-3 with TRBJ2-1; 11 bases map to TRBD2. This CDR3 is built from 19 residues. V dropped 0 bases and J dropped 6; count of bases not matched to a gene: 13. CDR1 is LGHNA and CDR2 is YSLEER in the germline V gene.

The rearrangement joins TRBV7-3 to TRBJ2-5, with 15 bases identical to TRBD2. The germline CDR1 and CDR2 sequences are SGHTA and FQGTGA. The CDR3 is 15 residues long. J gave up 5 bases and V 2 bases, and 0 bases lay outside the gene matches. The CDR3 coding sequence is TGTGCCAGCAGCTTAGGACTAGCGGGAGGGGAGACCCAGTACTTC. This gives the protein CASSLGLAGGETQYF.

V and J are TRBV5-4 and TRBJ2-1, with 8 bases fitting TRBD1. Germline lookup yields CDR1 SGHNT and CDR2 YYREEE (reference sequence). J was trimmed by 6 bases and V by 5 bases; bases with no gene match: 7. The CDR3 sequence is 14 residues long. Here the CDR3 DNA reads TGTGCCAGCAGGGAGCCGGGACAGGTCAATGAGCAGTTCTTC. Translated: CASREPGQVNEQFF.

This chain joins TRBV4-3 and TRBJ1-3, with 8 bases fitting TRBD1. This CDR3 has 17 residues. The germline CDR1 and CDR2 sequences are LGHNA and YSLEER. J was trimmed by 2 bases and V by 0 bases; bases with no gene match: 6. The CDR3: CASSQDSQGAAGNTIYF. The CDR3 DNA follows: TGCGCCAGCAGCCAAGACTCCCAGGGGGCGGCTGGAAACACCATATATTTT.

V is TRBV4-1 and J is TRBJ2-7; 7 bases agree with TRBD1. In germline, CDR1 is MGHRA, CDR2 YSYEKL. With V trimmed by 3 bases and J by 2 bases, 7 bases remained unmatched. This CDR3 comprises 15 residues. CDR3 in amino acids: CASSHIGQAPYEQYF. DNA for the CDR3: TGCGCCAGCAGCCATATTGGACAGGCCCCCTACGAGCAGTACTTC.

This clone was seen more than once but under ten times. J is TRBJ2-1 and V is TRBV11-3, with D unresolved. Trimming took 0 bases from V and 0 from J, leaving 6 bases between them. The CDR3 covers 15 residues. From germline, CDR1 is SGHNT and CDR2 YENEEA. CDR3 DNA: TGTGCCAGCAGCTTAGAAGGCGGCTCCTACAATGAGCAGTTCTTC. Translation gives CASSLEGGSYNEQFF.

The chain uses TRBV27 and TRBJ1-1, with D maybe TRBD1 (6 bases). Trimming left V 8 bases short and J 5 bases short, with 24 bases between. Germline CDR1 and CDR2: MNHEY and SMNVEV (reference sequence). CDR3 size: 16 residues. The CDR3 bases are TGTGCCAGCTTTGGGGGGGGTCAGGGGTTATGGACTGAAGCTTTCTTT. Translation: CASFGGGQGLWTEAFF.

V usage is TRBV15 and J usage is TRBJ2-5, with TRBD2 identical over 7 bases. Germline V CDR1 and CDR2: LNHNV, YYDKDF (reference sequence). V trimming: 0 bases; J trimming: 2 bases; junction bases outside the gene matches: 3. The CDR3 extends over 15 amino acids. CDR3 sequence (DNA): TGTGCCACCAGCAGAGATTTGGGACTACAAGAGACCCAGTACTTC. Protein: CATSRDLGLQETQYF.

The CDR3 sequence is CASSTSGAYEQYF. The CDR3 region has the DNA TGTGCCAGCAGCACTAGCGGGGCCTACGAGCAGTACTTC. The V call is TRBV7-2, the J call TRBJ2-7, with TRBD2 identical over 10 bases. V was clipped by 5 bases and J by 2 bases; unmatched bases: 0. Germline lookup yields CDR1 SGHTA and CDR2 FQGNSA. This CDR3 is 13 amino acids long.

V is TRBV30 and J is TRBJ2-1, with 10 bases identical to TRBD2. V lost 5 bases, J lost 5 bases, and 6 bases stayed unmatched. Germline CDR1 and CDR2: GTSNPN and SVGIG (reference sequence). This CDR3 region has 14 residues. The CDR3 protein is CAWDRLAGDNEQFF. The CDR3 DNA reads as TGTGCCTGGGACAGACTAGCGGGCGACAATGAGCAGTTCTTC.

The gene calls are TRBV7-9 and TRBJ2-2, with D possibly being TRBD1 (5 bases). Germline V gene sequence: CDR1 SEHNR, CDR2 FQNEAQ (reference sequence). The CDR3 sequence is 12 residues long. V was pared by 3 bases and J by 6 bases, with 5 bases between. The CDR3 region has the DNA TGTGCCAGCAGCTTGGGGCCCGGGGAGCTGTTTTTT. Residues: CASSLGPGELFF. The whole variable domain, filled in from reference TRBV7-9 and TRBJ2-2, reads DTGVSQNPRHKITKRGQNVTFRCDPISEHNRLYWYRQTLGQGPEFLTYFQNEAQLEKSRLLSDRFSAERPKGSFSTLEIQRTEQGDSAMYLCASSLGPGELFFGEGSRLTVL.

The rearrangement uses TRBV19 and TRBJ1-3; the D gene is possibly TRBD1 (5 bases). Looked up from germline, CDR1 is LNHDA and CDR2 is SQIVND (reference sequence). The V end was cut by 7 bases, the J end by 3 bases, with 13 bases between. The CDR3 loop spans 14 amino acids. This CDR3 is CASIGGVNGNTIYF. Written as DNA, the CDR3 is TGTGCCAGTATTGGAGGGGTAAATGGAAACACCATATATTTT. The entire variable domain, with the rest obtained from reference TRBV19 and TRBJ1-3, is as follows: DGGITQSPKYLFRKEGQNVTLSCEQNLNHDAMYWYRQDPGQGLRLIYYSQIVNDFQKGDIAEGYSVSREKKESFPLTVTSAQKNPTAFYLCASIGGVNGNTIYFGEGSWLTVV.

The CDR3 DNA sequence: TGCGCCAGCAGTTGGACCGGGGCCGCGGGGACTGAAGCTTTCTTT. Its translation is CASSWTGAAGTEAFF. The V call is TRBV5-1, the J call TRBJ1-1; D might be TRBD1 (5 bases). The V gene lost 5 bases and the J gene lost 5 bases, with 19 bases spanning the gap. CDR3 length: 15 amino acids. Germline assignment: CDR1 SGHRS and CDR2 YFSETQ.

This chain links TRBV10-3 with TRBJ1-1; D not resolved. CDR3 length: 12 residues. Germline V gives CDR1 ENHRY, CDR2 SYGVKD. V lost 3 bases to trimming and J lost 4 bases, with 6 bases between them. CDR3 residues: CAISDGPTEAFF. CDR3 nucleotides: TGTGCCATCAGTGATGGGCCCACTGAAGCTTTCTTT.

This clone was found a few times. The J gene is TRBJ1-5, the V gene TRBV6-5; 10 bases are shared with TRBD1. The V gene's germline CDR1 is MNHEY and CDR2 SVGAGI. Unmatched junction bases numbered 2, after V lost 2 bases and J lost 4 bases. The CDR3 sequence is 15 residues long. This CDR3 is CASSYGTGENQPQHF. The CDR3 coding sequence is TGTGCCAGCAGTTACGGGACAGGGGAGAATCAGCCCCAGCATTTT.

V usage is TRBV30 and J usage is TRBJ1-5; D not resolved. V lost 2 bases, J lost 9 bases, and 11 bases lay in between. CDR3 length equals 12 residues. The germline gives CDR1 GTSNPN, CDR2 SVGIG (reference sequence). The CDR3 nucleotides read TGTGCCTGGAGTAATAGCGGTTTGCCCCAGCATTTT. Amino acids: CAWSNSGLPQHF. Variable domain in full (rest from reference TRBV30 and TRBJ1-5): SQTIHQWPATLVQPVGSPLSLECTVEGTSNPNLYWYRQAAGRGLQLLFYSVGIGQISSEVPQNLSASRPQDRQFILSSKKLLLSDSGFYLCAWSNSGLPQHFGDGTRLSIL.

The rearrangement joins TRBV30 to TRBJ1-5, with 7 bases fitting TRBD1. Germline V gene sequence: CDR1 GTSNPN, CDR2 SVGIG (reference sequence). V trimming: 5 bases; J trimming: 6 bases; junction bases outside the gene matches: 10. The CDR3 spans 14 residues. CDR3 nucleotide sequence: TGTGCCTGGGGGGTACAGGGGTCGGGTCAGCCCCAGCATTTT. Residues: CAWGVQGSGQPQHF.

The rearrangement uses TRBV11-2 and TRBJ2-1; D possibly corresponds to TRBD2 (6 bases). This CDR3 has 13 amino acids. Germline values: CDR1 SGHAT, CDR2 FQNNGV. Trimming removed 1 base from V and 9 bases from J, with 10 bases in between. CDR3 nucleotides: TGTGCCAGCAGCTTAGGACTAGTAGGTGAGCAGTTCTTC. The encoded protein is CASSLGLVGEQFF.

The rearrangement links TRBV7-6 to TRBJ1-2, with TRBD1 matching 10 bases. The CDR3 is 13 residues long. CDR1 SGHVS and CDR2 FNYEAQ come from the germline V gene. V lost 3 bases, J lost 8 bases, and 3 bases stayed unmatched. The CDR3 sequence is CASSFGQGEGYTF. In nucleotides, the CDR3 is TGTGCCAGCAGCTTCGGACAGGGGGAGGGCTACACCTTC.

The V gene is TRBV6-5, the J gene TRBJ1-1, with D possibly being TRBD1 (5 bases). Germline values: CDR1 MNHEY, CDR2 SVGAGI. CDR3 length: 14 residues. The germline V and J ends were trimmed by 6 bases and 1 base, with 12 bases remaining between them. This CDR3 reads CASRTRGGNTEAFF. The CDR3 DNA sequence: TGTGCCAGCAGAACCCGGGGGGGGAACACTGAAGCTTTCTTT.

This clone was detected only a few times. The CDR3 region is CASSGPGLNQPQHF. The CDR3 DNA is TGTGCCAGCAGCGGGCCGGGACTGAATCAGCCCCAGCATTTT. The V gene is TRBV11-2, the J gene TRBJ1-5; a possible D gene is TRBD1 (5 bases). Trimming took 5 bases from V and 4 from J, leaving 12 bases between them. The CDR3 covers 14 residues. Per the germline V gene, CDR1 is SGHAT and CDR2 is FQNNGV.

This rearrangement joins TRBV28 to TRBJ1-1, with unresolved D. Germline V gene data show CDR1 as MDHEN and CDR2 as SYDVKM. This CDR3 is built from 13 residues. V was clipped by 1 base and J by 5 bases, with 8 bases between them. Here the CDR3 DNA reads TGTGCCAGCAGTTTATTGTCGAGAACTGAAGCTTTCTTT. Translation gives CASSLLSRTEAFF.

This clone turned up a few times. The chain employs TRBV19 and TRBJ2-7; TRBD2 aligns across 11 bases. V lost 5 bases to trimming and J lost 4 bases; unmatched junction nucleotides: 34. CDR3 length equals 24 residues. The V gene's germline CDR1 is LNHDA and CDR2 SQIVND (reference sequence). CDR3 sequence reads: CASSARPRSPQTIAGGPRRYEQYF. The CDR3 region has the DNA TGTGCCAGTAGTGCACGCCCTCGGTCACCTCAGACGATAGCGGGAGGGCCGAGAAGGTACGAGCAGTACTTC.

CDR3 in amino acids: CASRTGANEKLFF. CDR3 nucleotide sequence: TGCGCCAGCAGGACAGGAGCTAATGAAAAACTGTTTTTT. The chain couples TRBV5-1 to TRBJ1-4, with a weak D call TRBD1 (6 bases). Germline-derived CDR1 and CDR2 are SGHRS and YFSETQ. The CDR3 has 13 residues. V lost 5 bases and J 3 bases, leaving 8 bases between the germline ends.

The chain uses TRBV30 and TRBJ1-5; TRBD1 aligns across 8 bases. CDR3 length: 18 amino acids. Unmatched junction bases numbered 10, after V lost 0 bases and J lost 0 bases. Germline CDR1 reads GTSNPN; CDR2 reads SVGIG (reference sequence). The DNA of the CDR3 is TGTGCCTGGAGTGTACGAGACAGGGGACACTATAGCAATCAGCCCCAGCATTTT. Amino acids: CAWSVRDRGHYSNQPQHF.

The rearrangement uses TRBV5-1 and TRBJ1-1, with D maybe TRBD1 (5 bases). The germline V gene encodes CDR1 SGHRS and CDR2 YFSETQ. V gave up 0 bases and J gave up 4 bases, with 13 bases separating them. The CDR3 sequence is 15 residues long. CDR3 in amino acids: CASSLDSGVSTEAFF. In nucleotides, the CDR3 is TGCGCCAGCAGCTTGGATTCGGGGGTAAGCACTGAAGCTTTCTTT.

This clone was detected only a few times. The V and J genes are TRBV4-1 and TRBJ2-3; D is undetermined. Trimming stripped 2 bases from V and 0 bases from J, with 9 bases between. The CDR3 is 15 residues long. The germline V gene encodes CDR1 MGHRA and CDR2 YSYEKL. The CDR3 loop is CASSQRQDSTDTQYF. The CDR3 coding sequence is TGCGCCAGCAGCCAACGACAAGATAGCACAGATACGCAGTATTTT.